These 20 T cell receptor beta chains share one sample of origin, sequenced in a study of blood T cell repertoires in COVID-19. TCRdb's copy holds only in-frame clones and misses some; the assay was immunoSEQ multiplex PCR. The data show approximately 230,000 clones, about 83% seen once. Sequenced input: peripheral blood. The receptor set was obtained from a man aged 80 or over with acute or convalescent COVID-19.

Only one count was recorded for this clone. The chain recombines TRBV5-1 with TRBJ1-5; tentatively, D is TRBD1 (5 bases). From germline, CDR1 is SGHRS and CDR2 YFSETQ. The CDR3 runs to 14 residues. The ends were cut back, 5 bases at V and 3 bases at J, with 12 bases in the middle. CDR3 DNA sequence: TGCGCCAGCAGTCGAGACAGAAACAATCAGCCCCAGCATTTT. It is translated as CASSRDRNNQPQHF.

The genes are TRBV5-6 and TRBJ2-5, with D tentatively TRBD2 (5 bases). The CDR3 runs 13 residues. Germline V gene data show CDR1 as SGHDT and CDR2 as YYEEEE. V lost 0 bases and J lost 5, with 8 bases in between. CDR3 bases: TGTGCCAGCAGCTTGGCTAGCTGGGAGACCCAGTACTTC. This gives the protein CASSLASWETQYF.

The chain carries TRBV28 and TRBJ1-2; D ambiguous. Germline CDR1 reads MDHEN; CDR2 reads SYDVKM. Between the trimmed V and J ends, which lost 2 bases and 1 base, there was a span of 8 bases. The CDR3 sequence is 14 residues long. The CDR3 region is CASSLKSVNYGYTF. Written as DNA, the CDR3 is TGTGCCAGCAGTTTAAAGAGTGTTAACTATGGCTACACCTTC.

The chain couples TRBV5-5 to TRBJ2-7, with D tentatively TRBD2 (7 bases). V was pared by 2 bases and J by 0 bases, with 15 bases between. This CDR3 region has 16 residues. CDR1 SGHKS and CDR2 YYEKEE come from the germline V gene (reference sequence). The CDR3 region is CASSLIGGLGSYEQYF. The CDR3 nucleotides read TGTGCCAGCAGCTTAATCGGGGGGCTGGGCTCCTACGAGCAGTACTTC. The full variable domain, in which reference TRBV5-5 and TRBJ2-7 provide the parts outside the CDR3, is DAGVTQSPTHLIKTRGQQVTLRCSPISGHKSVSWYQQVLGQGPQFIFQYYEKEERGRGNFPDRFSARQFPNYSSELNVNALLLGDSALYLCASSLIGGLGSYEQYFGPGTRLTVT.

This chain links TRBV6-1 with TRBJ2-7; maybe TRBD1 (6 bases). CDR3 length: 14 amino acids. Germline V lookup: CDR1 MNHNS, CDR2 SASEGT. Trimming removed 2 bases at V and 3 bases at J, with 11 bases between. The CDR3 loop is CASSEPGAVYEQYF. CDR3 coding DNA: TGTGCCAGCAGTGAACCAGGGGCAGTCTACGAGCAGTACTTC.

The rearrangement joins TRBV7-9 to TRBJ1-1; tentatively, D is TRBD1 (5 bases). CDR1 and CDR2 from the germline V gene are SEHNR and FQNEAQ (reference sequence). The CDR3 loop spans 14 amino acids. The V end lost 0 bases, the J end lost 7 bases, and 12 bases lay between the germline ends. In DNA form, the CDR3 reads TGTGCCAGCAGCTTAGCGGCAGGGCCGAATGAAGCTTTCTTT. Protein: CASSLAAGPNEAFF.

This clone was counted a single time. The chain joins TRBV5-1 to TRBJ2-5; 8 nucleotides line up with TRBD2. Germline CDR1 and CDR2: SGHRS and YFSETQ. There are 15 residues in the CDR3. The V and J ends lost 6 bases and 5 bases, in that order; junction bases with no gene match: 12. The CDR3 region is CASTTGGLDSETQYF. CDR3 in DNA: TGCGCCAGCACCACGGGGGGACTAGACTCGGAGACCCAGTACTTC.

This clone was recorded once. This chain uses TRBV6-6 with TRBJ1-5, with TRBD1 matching over 7 bases. Trimming took 4 bases from V and 0 from J; bases not matched to a gene: 3. The germline V gene encodes CDR1 MNHNY and CDR2 SVGAGI (reference sequence). This CDR3 contains 15 residues. The CDR3 sequence: CASSSTGSSNQPQHF. The CDR3 bases are TGTGCCAGCAGTTCGACAGGGAGTAGCAATCAGCCCCAGCATTTT.

The J gene is TRBJ2-7, the V gene TRBV7-9; 14 bases map to TRBD2. CDR1 and CDR2 (germline): SEHNR, FQNEAQ (reference sequence). The CDR3 is 17 amino acids. After removal of 7 bases from V and 4 bases from J, the junction contained 12 bases not matched to a gene. CDR3 sequence (DNA): TGTGCCAGCAAAAGTAACCCGGGACTAGCGGGGGAATACGAGCAGTACTTC. It is translated as CASKSNPGLAGEYEQYF.

A note on this clone: The same CDR3 can be traced to other DNA sequences in this sample. The gene calls are TRBV9 and TRBJ2-1, with TRBD2 matching 10 bases. J lost 6 bases, V lost 0 bases, and 3 bases had no gene match. This CDR3 contains 15 residues. Germline V gives CDR1 SGDLS, CDR2 YYNGEE. This CDR3 reads CASSVGLAGVNEQFF. The CDR3, as DNA: TGTGCCAGCAGCGTAGGTCTAGCGGGAGTCAATGAGCAGTTCTTC.

CDR3 coding DNA: TGCGCCAGCACCGGACAGGGTTCCTACAATGAGCAGTTCTTC. Protein sequence: CASTGQGSYNEQFF. The chain couples TRBV5-1 to TRBJ2-1; 8 positions agree with TRBD1. The trim removed 6 bases at V and 1 base at J, leaving 3 bases unmatched. The CDR3 extends over 14 amino acids. Germline V gives CDR1 SGHRS, CDR2 YFSETQ. Combining the CDR3 with reference TRBV5-1 and TRBJ2-1 gives the whole variable domain KAGVTQTPRYLIKTRGQQVTLSCSPISGHRSVSWYQQTPGQGLQFLFEYFSETQRNKGNFPGRFSGRQFSNSRSEMNVSTLELGDSALYLCASTGQGSYNEQFFGPGTRLTVL.

This chain links TRBV11-2 with TRBJ2-5; 7 nucleotides match TRBD1. There are 15 residues in the CDR3. Germline V gives CDR1 SGHAT, CDR2 FQNNGV. With 2 bases clipped from V and 1 base from J, the junction kept 4 bases outside the gene matches. In nucleotides, the CDR3 is TGTGCCAGCAGCTTACGGGGACAGCTCCAAGAGACCCAGTACTTC. Encoded protein: CASSLRGQLQETQYF.

This sequence joins TRBV5-1 and TRBJ2-1; D is possibly TRBD2 (6 bases). This CDR3 contains 17 residues. V lost 1 base to trimming and J lost 0 bases, with 14 bases between them. Germline V gene lookup returns CDR1 SGHRS and CDR2 YFSETQ. The CDR3 sequence: CASSLRSGRHSYNEQFF. The CDR3 region has the DNA TGCGCCAGCAGCTTGCGGAGTGGGAGGCACTCCTACAATGAGCAGTTCTTC.

This clone showed up just once. The rearrangement links TRBV10-3 to TRBJ1-5; 7 bases are a match to TRBD1. CDR1 is ENHRY and CDR2 is SYGVKD in the germline V gene. The V segment lost 10 bases and the J segment 2 bases; nucleotides outside the gene matches: 11. This CDR3 has 15 residues. The CDR3 region is CATTTGEKGNQPQHF. CDR3 DNA: TGTGCCACGACAACAGGGGAGAAGGGCAATCAGCCCCAGCATTTT.

The chain joins TRBV6-6 to TRBJ1-4, with 7 positions matching TRBD1. The CDR3 runs 14 residues. The germline CDR1 and CDR2 sequences are MNHNY and SVGAGI (reference sequence). The V gene end was trimmed by 10 bases and the J gene end by 1 base; junction bases not matched to a gene: 6. CDR3 in amino acids: CATLGGRTNEKLFF. CDR3 in DNA: TGTGCCACCCTAGGGGGCCGAACTAATGAAAAACTGTTTTTT.

The chain carries TRBV7-2 and TRBJ1-6; tentative D call: TRBD1 (5 bases). CDR1 is SGHTA and CDR2 is FQGNSA in the germline V gene. V dropped 4 bases and J dropped 6 bases, with 13 bases sitting between them. The CDR3 sequence is 15 residues long. This chain's CDR3 is CASSYDRGRNSPLHF. The CDR3 DNA is TGTGCCAGCAGCTATGATAGGGGCCGTAATTCACCCCTCCACTTT.

The J gene is TRBJ2-7, the V gene TRBV3-1 (or the pseudogene TRBV3-2); TRBD2 agrees at 14 bases. Germline-derived CDR1 and CDR2 are LGHDT and YNNKEL (reference sequence). Unmatched junction bases numbered 7, after V lost 0 bases and J lost 6 bases. The CDR3 extends over 17 amino acids. DNA of the CDR3: TGTGCCAGCAGCCAAGAGGGACTAGCGGGAGTATCAGGCGAGCAGTACTTC. Translating it yields CASSQEGLAGVSGEQYF.

J is TRBJ2-5 and V is TRBV5-1, with TRBD2 matching over 15 bases. This CDR3 has 15 amino acids. CDR1 SGHRS and CDR2 YFSETQ come from the germline V gene. Unmatched junction bases numbered 3, after V lost 7 bases and J lost 2 bases. CDR3: CASGLAGGLQETQYF. The CDR3 coding sequence is TGCGCCAGCGGACTAGCGGGGGGGTTACAAGAGACCCAGTACTTC.

This clone was recorded only once. This chain uses TRBV6-4 with TRBJ2-7, with 15 bases identical to TRBD2. Per germline, CDR1 MRHNA and CDR2 SNTAGT. V shed 5 bases and J 0 bases; nucleotides not matched to a gene: 8. The CDR3 is made up of 18 amino acids. DNA for the CDR3: TGTGCCAGCAGTCCCGGGACTAGCGGGAGGTTGAGCTCCTACGAGCAGTACTTC. Its protein is CASSPGTSGRLSSYEQYF.

The chain combines TRBV30 with TRBJ1-2; D ambiguous. The CDR3 totals 15 residues. V dropped 0 bases and J dropped 0 bases, with 11 bases sitting between them. Germline V gives CDR1 GTSNPN, CDR2 SVGIG (reference sequence). The CDR3 here is CAWSVQSYPNYGYTF. CDR3 DNA: TGTGCCTGGAGTGTACAGAGCTATCCTAACTATGGCTACACCTTC.